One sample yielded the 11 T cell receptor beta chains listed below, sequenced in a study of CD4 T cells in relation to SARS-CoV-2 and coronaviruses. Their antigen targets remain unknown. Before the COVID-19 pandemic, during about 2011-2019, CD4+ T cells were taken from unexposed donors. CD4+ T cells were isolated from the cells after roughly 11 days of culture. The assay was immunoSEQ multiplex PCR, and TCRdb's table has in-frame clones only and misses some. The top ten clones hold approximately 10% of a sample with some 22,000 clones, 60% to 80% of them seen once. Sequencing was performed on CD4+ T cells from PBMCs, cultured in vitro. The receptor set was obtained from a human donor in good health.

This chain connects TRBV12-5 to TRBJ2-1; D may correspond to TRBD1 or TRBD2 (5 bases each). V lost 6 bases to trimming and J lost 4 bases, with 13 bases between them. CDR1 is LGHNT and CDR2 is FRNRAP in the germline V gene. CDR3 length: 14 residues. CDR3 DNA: TGTGCTAGTGGATCCGGGGCCAATTACAATGAGCAGTTCTTC. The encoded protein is CASGSGANYNEQFF.

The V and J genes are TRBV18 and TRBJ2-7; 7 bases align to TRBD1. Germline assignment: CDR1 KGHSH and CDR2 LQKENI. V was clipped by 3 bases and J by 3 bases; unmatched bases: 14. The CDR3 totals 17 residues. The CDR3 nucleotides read TGTGCCAGCTCACCTCGGGGCGACAGGGTGGGGGACTACGAGCAGTACTTC. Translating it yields CASSPRGDRVGDYEQYF. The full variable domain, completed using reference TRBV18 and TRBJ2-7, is NAGVMQNPRHLVRRRGQEARLRCSPMKGHSHVYWYRQLPEEGLKFMVYLQKENIIDESGMPKERFSAEFPKEGPSILRIQQVVRGDSAAYFCASSPRGDRVGDYEQYFGPGTRLTVT.

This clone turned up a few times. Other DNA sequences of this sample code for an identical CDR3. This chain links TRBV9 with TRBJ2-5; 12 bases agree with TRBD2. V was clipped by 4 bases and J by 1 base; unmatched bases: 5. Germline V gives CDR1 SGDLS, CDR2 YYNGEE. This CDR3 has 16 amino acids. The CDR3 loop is CASSTLAGGPQETQYF. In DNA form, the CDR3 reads TGTGCCAGCAGCACCCTAGCGGGAGGGCCCCAAGAGACCCAGTACTTC.

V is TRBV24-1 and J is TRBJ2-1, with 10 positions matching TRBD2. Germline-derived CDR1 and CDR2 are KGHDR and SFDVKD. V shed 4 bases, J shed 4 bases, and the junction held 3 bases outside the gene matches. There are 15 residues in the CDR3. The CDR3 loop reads CATSDSAGGYNEQFF. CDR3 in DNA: TGTGCCACCAGTGACTCAGCGGGGGGGTACAATGAGCAGTTCTTC.

CDR3: CASSWGQANTGELFF. The CDR3 DNA reads as TGTGCCAGCAGCTGGGGACAGGCGAACACCGGGGAGCTGTTTTTT. The chain joins TRBV7-2 to TRBJ2-2; 8 positions agree with TRBD1. The V gene's germline CDR1 is SGHTA and CDR2 FQGNSA. Trimming at V came to 4 bases and at J to 0 bases, leaving 1 base not matched to a gene. This CDR3 is built from 15 residues.

The CDR3 here is CASSLMGVTRRDEKLFF. The CDR3 DNA reads TGCGCCAGCAGCTTGATGGGGGTCACTCGCCGTGATGAAAAACTGTTTTTT. The chain combines TRBV5-1 with TRBJ1-4; maybe TRBD1 (5 bases). This CDR3 is 17 amino acids long. Trimming shortened V by 1 base and J by 6 bases, and 19 bases separated the two germline ends. The germline V gene encodes CDR1 SGHRS and CDR2 YFSETQ.

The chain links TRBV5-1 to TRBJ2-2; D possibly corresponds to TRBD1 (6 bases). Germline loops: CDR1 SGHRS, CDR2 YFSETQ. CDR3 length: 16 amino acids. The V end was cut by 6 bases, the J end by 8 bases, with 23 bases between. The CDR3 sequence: CASTNGQSASGGELFF. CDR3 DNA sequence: TGCGCCAGCACCAACGGACAGTCGGCTTCGGGGGGGGAGCTGTTTTTT.

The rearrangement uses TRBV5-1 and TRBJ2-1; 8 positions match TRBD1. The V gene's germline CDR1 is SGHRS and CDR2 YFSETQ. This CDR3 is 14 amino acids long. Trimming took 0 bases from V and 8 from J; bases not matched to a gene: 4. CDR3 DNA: TGCGCCAGCAGCTTGGGTGACAGGGGCGATGAGCAGTTCTTC. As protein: CASSLGDRGDEQFF.

The DNA for the CDR3 is TGTGCCAGCAGTTACGGGCCGTCGGCATCCCTCCACTTT. Translated: CASSYGPSASLHF. The chain has TRBV12-3 or TRBV12-4 and TRBJ1-6; D is unclear. This CDR3 spans 13 amino acids. Trimming removed 4 bases at V and 14 bases at J, with 15 bases between.

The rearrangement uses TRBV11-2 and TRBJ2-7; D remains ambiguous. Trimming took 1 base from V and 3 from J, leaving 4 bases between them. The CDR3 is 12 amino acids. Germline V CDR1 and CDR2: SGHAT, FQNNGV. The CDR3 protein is CASSLVDYEQYF. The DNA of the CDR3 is TGTGCCAGCAGCTTAGTGGACTACGAGCAGTACTTC.

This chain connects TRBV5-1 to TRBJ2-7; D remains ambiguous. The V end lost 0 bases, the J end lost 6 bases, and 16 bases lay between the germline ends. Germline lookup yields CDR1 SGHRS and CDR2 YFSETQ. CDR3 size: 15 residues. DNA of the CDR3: TGCGCCAGCAGCTTGGAATTTGCCCGGGCCAGCGAGCAGTACTTC. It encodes CASSLEFARASEQYF. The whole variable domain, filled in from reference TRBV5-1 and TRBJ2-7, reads KAGVTQTPRYLIKTRGQQVTLSCSPISGHRSVSWYQQTPGQGLQFLFEYFSETQRNKGNFPGRFSGRQFSNSRSEMNVSTLELGDSALYLCASSLEFARASEQYFGPGTRLTVT.